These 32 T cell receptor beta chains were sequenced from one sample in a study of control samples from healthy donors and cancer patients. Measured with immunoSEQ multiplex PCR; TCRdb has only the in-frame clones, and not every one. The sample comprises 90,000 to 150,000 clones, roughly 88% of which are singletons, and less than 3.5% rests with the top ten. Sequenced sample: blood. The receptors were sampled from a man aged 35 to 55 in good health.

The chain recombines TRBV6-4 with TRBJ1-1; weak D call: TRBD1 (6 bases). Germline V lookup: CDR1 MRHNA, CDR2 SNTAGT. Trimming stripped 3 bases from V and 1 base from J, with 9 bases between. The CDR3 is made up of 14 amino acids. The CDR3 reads CASSEETGNTEAFF. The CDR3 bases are TGTGCCAGCAGTGAGGAGACAGGGAACACTGAAGCTTTCTTT.

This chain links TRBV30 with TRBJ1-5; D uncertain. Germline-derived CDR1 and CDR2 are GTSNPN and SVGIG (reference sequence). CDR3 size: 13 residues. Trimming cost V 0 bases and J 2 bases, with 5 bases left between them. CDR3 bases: TGTGCCTGGAGTGTAAGGCGCAATCAGCCCCAGCATTTT. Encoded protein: CAWSVRRNQPQHF.

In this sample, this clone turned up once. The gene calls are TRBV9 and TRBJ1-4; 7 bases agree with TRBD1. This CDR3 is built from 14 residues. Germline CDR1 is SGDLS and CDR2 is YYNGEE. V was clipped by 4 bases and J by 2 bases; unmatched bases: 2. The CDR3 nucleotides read TGTGCCAGCAGCCGACAGGGTACTAATGAAAAACTGTTTTTT. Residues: CASSRQGTNEKLFF.

CDR3: CSVGDTGELFF. CDR3 sequence (DNA): TGCAGCGTTGGGGATACCGGGGAGCTGTTTTTT. The chain is built from TRBV29-1 and TRBJ2-2; no definite D call. The CDR3 runs to 11 residues. Germline CDR1 SQVTM, CDR2 ANQGSEA. Trimming pared 4 bases from V and 5 bases from J, leaving 5 bases between.

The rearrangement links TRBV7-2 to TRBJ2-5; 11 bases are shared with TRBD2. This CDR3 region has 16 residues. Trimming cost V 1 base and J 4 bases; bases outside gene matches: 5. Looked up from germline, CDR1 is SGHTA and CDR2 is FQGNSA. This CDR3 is CASSLELAGGRETQYF. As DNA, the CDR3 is TGTGCCAGCAGCTTAGAGCTAGCGGGGGGTAGAGAGACCCAGTACTTC.

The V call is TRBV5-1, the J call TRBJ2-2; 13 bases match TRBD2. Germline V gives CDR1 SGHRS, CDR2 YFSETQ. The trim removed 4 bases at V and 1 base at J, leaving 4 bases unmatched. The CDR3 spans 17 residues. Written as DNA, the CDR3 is TGCGCCAGCAGCCCCGGGACTAGCGGGAAGAACACCGGGGAGCTGTTTTTT. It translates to CASSPGTSGKNTGELFF.

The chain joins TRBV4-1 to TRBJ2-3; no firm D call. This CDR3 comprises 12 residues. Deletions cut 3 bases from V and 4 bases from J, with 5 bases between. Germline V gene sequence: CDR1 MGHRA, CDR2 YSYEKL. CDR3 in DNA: TGCGCCAGCAGCCAGGGCCCAGATACGCAGTATTTT. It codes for CASSQGPDTQYF.

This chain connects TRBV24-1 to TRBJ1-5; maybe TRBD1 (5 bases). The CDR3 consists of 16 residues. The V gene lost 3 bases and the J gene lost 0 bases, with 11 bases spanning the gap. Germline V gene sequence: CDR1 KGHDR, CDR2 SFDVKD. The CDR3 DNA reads TGTGCCACCAGTGATGCGGGGGGGGGTAGCAATCAGCCCCAGCATTTT. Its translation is CATSDAGGGSNQPQHF.

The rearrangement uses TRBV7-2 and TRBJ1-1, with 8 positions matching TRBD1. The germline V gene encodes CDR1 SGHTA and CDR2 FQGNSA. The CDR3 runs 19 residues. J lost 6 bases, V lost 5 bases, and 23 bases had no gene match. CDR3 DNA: TGTGCCAGCAGCACTGGGAAAGGACAGGGTAGAACCAGAGGGGCTGAAGCTTTCTTT. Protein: CASSTGKGQGRTRGAEAFF.

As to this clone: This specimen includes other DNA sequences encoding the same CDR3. The CDR3: CAVLSGGLAGSSYEQYF. CDR3 nucleotides: TGTGCCGTCCTGTCGGGGGGACTAGCGGGGAGCTCCTACGAGCAGTACTTC. The chain employs TRBV10-3 and TRBJ2-7; 13 bases align to TRBD2. CDR1 and CDR2 from the germline V gene are ENHRY and SYGVKD. Unmatched junction bases numbered 13, after V lost 11 bases and J lost 0 bases. This CDR3 has 17 amino acids.

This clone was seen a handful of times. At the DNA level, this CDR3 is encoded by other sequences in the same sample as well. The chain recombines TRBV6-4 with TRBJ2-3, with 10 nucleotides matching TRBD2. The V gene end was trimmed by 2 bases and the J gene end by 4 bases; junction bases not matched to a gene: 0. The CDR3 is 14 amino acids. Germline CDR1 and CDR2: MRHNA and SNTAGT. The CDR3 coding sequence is TGTGCCAGCAGTGACAGCGGGGGGGCAGATACGCAGTATTTT. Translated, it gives CASSDSGGADTQYF.

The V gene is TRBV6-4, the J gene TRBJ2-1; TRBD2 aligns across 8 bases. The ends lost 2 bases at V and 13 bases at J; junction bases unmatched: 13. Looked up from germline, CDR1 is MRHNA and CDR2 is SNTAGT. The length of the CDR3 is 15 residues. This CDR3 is CASSDGSGGPSEQFF. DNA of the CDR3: TGTGCCAGCAGTGACGGGTCGGGGGGGCCTTCGGAACAGTTCTTC.

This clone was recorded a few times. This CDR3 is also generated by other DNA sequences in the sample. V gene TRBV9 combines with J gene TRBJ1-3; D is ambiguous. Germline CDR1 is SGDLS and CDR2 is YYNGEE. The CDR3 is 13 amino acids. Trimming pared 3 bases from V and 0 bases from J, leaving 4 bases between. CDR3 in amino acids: CASSANSGNTIYF. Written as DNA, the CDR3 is TGTGCCAGCAGCGCCAACTCTGGAAACACCATATATTTT.

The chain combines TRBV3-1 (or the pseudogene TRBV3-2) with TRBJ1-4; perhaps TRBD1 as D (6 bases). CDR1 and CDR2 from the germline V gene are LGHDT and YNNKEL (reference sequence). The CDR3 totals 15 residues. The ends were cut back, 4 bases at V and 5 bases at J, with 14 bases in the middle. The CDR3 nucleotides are TGTGCCAGCAGCCTCACACAGGGTACAAATGAAAAACTGTTTTTT. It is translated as CASSLTQGTNEKLFF.

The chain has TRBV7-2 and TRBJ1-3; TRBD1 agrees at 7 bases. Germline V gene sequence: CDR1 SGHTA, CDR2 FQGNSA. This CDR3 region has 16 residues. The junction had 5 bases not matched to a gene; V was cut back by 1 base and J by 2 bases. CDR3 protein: CASSLEQTGTGNTIYF. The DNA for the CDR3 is TGTGCCAGCAGCTTAGAGCAGACAGGGACTGGAAACACCATATATTTT.

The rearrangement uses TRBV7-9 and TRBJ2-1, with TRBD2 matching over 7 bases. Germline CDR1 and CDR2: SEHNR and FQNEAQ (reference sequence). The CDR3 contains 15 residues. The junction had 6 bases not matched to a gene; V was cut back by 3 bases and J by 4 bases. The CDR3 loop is CASSFVRGGYNEQFF. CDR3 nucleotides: TGTGCCAGCAGCTTTGTGCGCGGGGGTTACAATGAGCAGTTCTTC.

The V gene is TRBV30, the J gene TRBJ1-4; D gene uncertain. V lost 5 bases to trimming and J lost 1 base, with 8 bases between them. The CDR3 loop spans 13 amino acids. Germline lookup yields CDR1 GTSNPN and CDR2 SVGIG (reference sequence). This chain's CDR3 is CAWDGGTNEKLFF. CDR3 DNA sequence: TGTGCCTGGGACGGTGGAACTAATGAAAAACTGTTTTTT.

CDR3 nucleotides: TGTGCCAGCAGCAAAGGACAGGGATTGAACACTGAAGCTTTCTTT. Amino acids: CASSKGQGLNTEAFF. J is TRBJ1-1 and V is TRBV5-8, with 8 bases identical to TRBD1. V trimming: 4 bases; J trimming: 0 bases; junction bases outside the gene matches: 5. The CDR3 covers 15 residues. In germline, CDR1 is SGHTS, CDR2 YDEGEE.

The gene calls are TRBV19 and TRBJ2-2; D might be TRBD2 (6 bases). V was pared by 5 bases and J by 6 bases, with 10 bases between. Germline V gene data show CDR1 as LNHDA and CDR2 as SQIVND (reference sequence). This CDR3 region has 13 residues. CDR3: CASSPTGAGELFF. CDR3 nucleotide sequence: TGTGCCAGTAGTCCCACGGGGGCCGGGGAGCTGTTTTTT.

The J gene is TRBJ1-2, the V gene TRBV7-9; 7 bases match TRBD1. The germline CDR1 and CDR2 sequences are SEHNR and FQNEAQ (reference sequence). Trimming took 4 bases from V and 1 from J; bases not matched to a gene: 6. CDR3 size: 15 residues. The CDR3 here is CASSSARDSNYGYTF. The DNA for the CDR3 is TGTGCCAGCAGCTCGGCTCGGGACAGTAACTATGGCTACACCTTC. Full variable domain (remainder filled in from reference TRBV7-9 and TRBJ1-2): DTGVSQNPRHKITKRGQNVTFRCDPISEHNRLYWYRQTLGQGPEFLTYFQNEAQLEKSRLLSDRFSAERPKGSFSTLEIQRTEQGDSAMYLCASSSARDSNYGYTFGSGTRLTVV.

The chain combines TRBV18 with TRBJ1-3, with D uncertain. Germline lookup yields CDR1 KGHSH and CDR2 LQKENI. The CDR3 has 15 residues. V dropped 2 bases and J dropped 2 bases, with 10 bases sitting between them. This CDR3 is CASSPGPRTGNTIYF. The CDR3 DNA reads TGTGCCAGCTCACCAGGACCCCGGACTGGAAACACCATATATTTT.

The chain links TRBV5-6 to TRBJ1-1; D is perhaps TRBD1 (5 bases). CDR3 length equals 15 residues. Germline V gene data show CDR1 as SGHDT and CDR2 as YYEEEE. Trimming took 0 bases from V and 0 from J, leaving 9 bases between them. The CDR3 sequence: CASSLGGRMNTEAFF. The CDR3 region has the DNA TGTGCCAGCAGCTTGGGGGGACGGATGAACACTGAAGCTTTCTTT.

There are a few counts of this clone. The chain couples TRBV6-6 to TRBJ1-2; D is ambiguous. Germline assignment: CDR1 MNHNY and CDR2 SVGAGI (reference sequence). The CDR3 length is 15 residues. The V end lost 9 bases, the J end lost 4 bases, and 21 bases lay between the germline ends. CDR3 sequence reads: CASTLRADGFYGYTF. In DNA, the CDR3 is TGTGCCAGTACCCTAAGGGCCGATGGTTTCTATGGCTACACCTTC.

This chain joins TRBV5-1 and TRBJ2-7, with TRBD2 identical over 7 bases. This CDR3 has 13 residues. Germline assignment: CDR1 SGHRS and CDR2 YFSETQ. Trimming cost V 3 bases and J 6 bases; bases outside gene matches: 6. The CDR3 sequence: CASSSPGGGEQYF. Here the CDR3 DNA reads TGCGCCAGCAGCTCTCCGGGGGGAGGCGAGCAGTACTTC.

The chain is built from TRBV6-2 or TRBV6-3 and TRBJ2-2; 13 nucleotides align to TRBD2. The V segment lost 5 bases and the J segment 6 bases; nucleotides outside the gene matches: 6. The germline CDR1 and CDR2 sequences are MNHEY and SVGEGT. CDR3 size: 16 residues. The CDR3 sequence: CASSKLAGGPSGELFF. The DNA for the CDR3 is TGTGCCAGCAGTAAACTAGCGGGGGGGCCCTCCGGGGAGCTGTTTTTT.

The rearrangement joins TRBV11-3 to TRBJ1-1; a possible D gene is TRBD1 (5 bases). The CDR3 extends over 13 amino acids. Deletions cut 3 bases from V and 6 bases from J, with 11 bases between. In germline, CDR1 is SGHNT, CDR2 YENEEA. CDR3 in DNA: TGTGCCAGCAGCTTGTTTGTAGGGGCTGAAGCTTTCTTT. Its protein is CASSLFVGAEAFF.

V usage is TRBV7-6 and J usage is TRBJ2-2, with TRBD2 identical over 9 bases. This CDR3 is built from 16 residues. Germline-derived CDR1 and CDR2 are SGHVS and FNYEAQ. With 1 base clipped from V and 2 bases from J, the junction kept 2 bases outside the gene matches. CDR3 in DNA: TGTGCCAGCAGCTTAGTAGCGGGGGCAAACACCGGGGAGCTGTTTTTT. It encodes CASSLVAGANTGELFF.

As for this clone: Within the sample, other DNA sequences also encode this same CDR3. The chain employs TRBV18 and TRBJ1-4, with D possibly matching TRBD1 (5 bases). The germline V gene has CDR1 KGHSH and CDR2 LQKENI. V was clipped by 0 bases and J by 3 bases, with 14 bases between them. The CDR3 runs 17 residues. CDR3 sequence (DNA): TGTGCCAGCTCACCACCGAGAGACAGCTCTCCTAATGAAAAACTGTTTTTT. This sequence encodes CASSPPRDSSPNEKLFF.

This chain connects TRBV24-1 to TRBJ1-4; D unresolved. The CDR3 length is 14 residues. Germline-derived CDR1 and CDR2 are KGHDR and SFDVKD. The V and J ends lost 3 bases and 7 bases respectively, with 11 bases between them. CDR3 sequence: CATSDPMDGEKLFF. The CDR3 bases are TGTGCCACCAGTGATCCCATGGACGGTGAAAAACTGTTTTTT.

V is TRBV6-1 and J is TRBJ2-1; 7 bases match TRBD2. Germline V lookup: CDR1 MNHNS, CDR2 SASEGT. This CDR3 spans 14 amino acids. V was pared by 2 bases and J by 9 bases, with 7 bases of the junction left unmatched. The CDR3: CASSELSGVGEQFF. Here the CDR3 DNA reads TGTGCCAGCAGTGAATTGAGCGGGGTAGGTGAGCAGTTCTTC.

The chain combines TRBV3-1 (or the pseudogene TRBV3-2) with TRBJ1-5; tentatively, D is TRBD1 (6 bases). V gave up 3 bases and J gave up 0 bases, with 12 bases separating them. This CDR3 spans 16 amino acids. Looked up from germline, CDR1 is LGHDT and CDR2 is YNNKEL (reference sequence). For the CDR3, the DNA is TGTGCCAGCAGCCAGGGGACATTCGGTAGCAATCAGCCCCAGCATTTT. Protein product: CASSQGTFGSNQPQHF.

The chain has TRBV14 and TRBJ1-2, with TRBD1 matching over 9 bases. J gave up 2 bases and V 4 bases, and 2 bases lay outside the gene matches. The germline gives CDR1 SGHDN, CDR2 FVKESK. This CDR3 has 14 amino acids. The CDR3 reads CASSPGTGNYGYTF. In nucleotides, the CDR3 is TGTGCCAGCAGCCCCGGGACAGGGAACTATGGCTACACCTTC.